The clone carrying this T cell receptor (beta chain) occurred a few times. Its target is unknown. The data belong to a study of human T cells and chemical hapten exposure. Study-level findings and limits: Donors were affected by alopecia, so their immune reaction might vary from that of healthy individuals. Expanded TCRs formed significantly more large CDR3 similarity clusters than controls.

As the library was built, unique molecular identifiers were attached to individual cDNA molecules. TCRdb recomputed calls from the RACE reads with MiXCR, one row per CDR3 protein. This table holds 350,000 to 400,000 distinct CDR3 sequences, about 6% found once. Specified time point: patch test 2, 6 weeks after DPC sensitization. Treatment of the sample: therapeutic diphenylcyclopropenone sensitization with weekly scalp DPC. The specimen was whole blood, collected in connection with sensitization to the hapten diphenylcyclopropenone (DPC). The origin of this receptor is a woman under 30 with alopecia areata. Some clones in this sample may be carry-over from other donors' samples.

This CDR3 reads CSAVDRLRYEQYF. Written as DNA, the CDR3 is TGCAGTGCTGTGGACAGGTTGAGATACGAGCAGTACTTC. The chain employs TRBV20-1 and TRBJ2-7, with 7 nucleotides matching TRBD1. Germline loops: CDR1 DFQATT, CDR2 SNEGSKA (reference sequence). The CDR3 is made up of 13 amino acids. The V gene end was trimmed by 5 bases and the J gene end by 4 bases; junction bases not matched to a gene: 8.